These 31 T cell receptor beta chains originate from one sample sequenced in a study of lymphopenia after photon versus proton radiotherapy. Assay: immunoSEQ multiplex PCR; the TCRdb copy retains only in-frame clones and omits some. Of 20,000 to 30,000 clones listed, more than 75% are singletons. The material was peripheral blood, obtained from a patient treated with photon-based radiotherapy. The receptors stem from a woman in her fifties or sixties with cholangiocarcinoma.

This clone was recorded a few times. This sequence joins TRBV27 and TRBJ1-5, with D possibly being TRBD1 (6 bases). Trimming took 6 bases from V and 2 from J, leaving 14 bases between them. Germline V CDR1 and CDR2: MNHEY, SMNVEV (reference sequence). The CDR3 totals 15 residues. The CDR3 DNA reads as TGTGCCAGCAGGCCAGGGGTCGTTGGCAATCAGCCCCAGCATTTT. Amino acid sequence: CASRPGVVGNQPQHF.

The genes are TRBV5-1 and TRBJ1-2; the D is unclear. Trimming stripped 2 bases from V and 3 bases from J, with 23 bases between. Per germline, CDR1 SGHRS and CDR2 YFSETQ. This CDR3 has 18 residues. CDR3 sequence (DNA): TGCGCCAGCAGCTTTATGGGCCCCTCTTTACTTGGGGACTATGGCTACACCTTC. Protein: CASSFMGPSLLGDYGYTF.

This clone was counted only a few times. The J gene is TRBJ1-1, the V gene TRBV6-1, with unresolved D. The CDR3 is 13 amino acids. V gave up 3 bases and J gave up 11 bases, with 16 bases separating them. Per the germline V gene, CDR1 is MNHNS and CDR2 is SASEGT. The CDR3: CASSEEVGIQAFF. CDR3 coding DNA: TGTGCCAGCAGTGAGGAGGTCGGGATTCAGGCTTTCTTT.

V usage is TRBV7-9 and J usage is TRBJ2-2; the D gene is possibly TRBD1 (5 bases). This CDR3 is 16 amino acids long. Germline assignment: CDR1 SEHNR and CDR2 FQNEAQ (reference sequence). The ends were cut back, 1 base at V and 1 base at J, with 10 bases in the middle. The CDR3 region is CASSLVGVLNTGELFF. For the CDR3, the DNA is TGTGCCAGCAGCTTAGTAGGGGTATTGAACACCGGGGAGCTGTTTTTT. Looking up the rest from reference TRBV7-9 and TRBJ2-2 gives the full variable domain: DTGVSQNPRHKITKRGQNVTFRCDPISEHNRLYWYRQTLGQGPEFLTYFQNEAQLEKSRLLSDRFSAERPKGSFSTLEIQRTEQGDSAMYLCASSLVGVLNTGELFFGEGSRLTVL.

The rearrangement links TRBV2 to TRBJ1-1; TRBD1 aligns across 7 bases. Germline V gene data show CDR1 as SNHLY and CDR2 as FYNNEI. After removal of 0 bases from V and 12 bases from J, the junction contained 13 bases not matched to a gene. CDR3 length: 15 residues. CDR3 region: CASSEASRTGQETFF. The CDR3 DNA reads TGTGCCAGCAGTGAAGCAAGCAGGACAGGTCAAGAAACTTTCTTT.

CDR3 in amino acids: CASSLVAGNTGELFF. CDR3 in DNA: TGTGCCAGCAGCTTAGTTGCGGGGAACACCGGGGAGCTGTTTTTT. The J gene is TRBJ2-2, the V gene TRBV7-2, with D perhaps matching TRBD2 (5 bases). The CDR3 contains 15 residues. V dropped 1 base and J dropped 1 base, with 7 bases sitting between them. CDR1 and CDR2 from the germline V gene are SGHTA and FQGNSA.

The gene calls are TRBV7-2 and TRBJ2-1, with 11 nucleotides matching TRBD1. Germline V gene lookup returns CDR1 SGHTA and CDR2 FQGNSA. The CDR3 is 14 residues long. V lost 5 bases, J lost 13 bases, and 10 bases stayed unmatched. CDR3 protein: CASSPRTGGLSQFF. In DNA form, the CDR3 reads TGTGCCAGCAGCCCCCGGACAGGGGGCTTGTCCCAGTTCTTC. Using reference TRBV7-2 and TRBJ2-1 for the parts outside the CDR3, the full variable domain is GAGVSQSPSNKVTEKGKDVELRCDPISGHTALYWYRQSLGQGLEFLIYFQGNSAPDKSGLPSDRFSAERTGGSVSTLTIQRTQQEDSAVYLCASSPRTGGLSQFFGPGTRLTVL.

V is TRBV30 and J is TRBJ1-5; tentative D call: TRBD1 (5 bases). This CDR3 has 15 residues. Trimming removed 1 base from V and 5 bases from J, with 15 bases in between. Per germline, CDR1 GTSNPN and CDR2 SVGIG (reference sequence). CDR3 residues: CAWSEGPSTYQPQHF. The CDR3 nucleotides read TGTGCCTGGAGTGAGGGACCTTCAACCTATCAGCCCCAGCATTTT.

The rearrangement uses TRBV11-2 and TRBJ2-3; D is perhaps TRBD1 or TRBD2 (5 bases each). The germline gives CDR1 SGHAT, CDR2 FQNNGV. CDR3 size: 14 residues. Trimming cost V 7 bases and J 4 bases, with 15 bases left between them. Here the CDR3 reads CASTPWGWADTQYF. CDR3 bases: TGTGCCAGCACCCCTTGGGGGTGGGCAGATACGCAGTATTTT.

This chain connects TRBV2 to TRBJ1-2; D might be TRBD1 (6 bases). Trimming took 6 bases from V and 6 from J, leaving 14 bases between them. The CDR3 extends over 13 amino acids. Germline V gives CDR1 SNHLY, CDR2 FYNNEI. The CDR3: CASRDTGWDGYTF. CDR3 DNA sequence: TGTGCCAGCAGGGACACAGGGTGGGATGGCTACACCTTC.

The genes are TRBV19 and TRBJ2-7; D may be TRBD2 (5 bases). The V gene lost 3 bases and the J gene lost 6 bases, with 18 bases spanning the gap. Germline assignment: CDR1 LNHDA and CDR2 SQIVND (reference sequence). The CDR3 runs 15 residues. This CDR3 reads CASSIVPGNRGEQYF. CDR3 coding DNA: TGTGCCAGTAGTATTGTCCCAGGCAATCGGGGCGAGCAGTACTTC. Together with reference TRBV19 and TRBJ2-7, the CDR3 gives the full variable domain: DGGITQSPKYLFRKEGQNVTLSCEQNLNHDAMYWYRQDPGQGLRLIYYSQIVNDFQKGDIAEGYSVSREKKESFPLTVTSAQKNPTAFYLCASSIVPGNRGEQYFGPGTRLTVT.

This chain uses TRBV30 with TRBJ1-4; a weak D match, TRBD1 (6 bases). V shed 3 bases and J shed 4 bases, with 12 bases lying between them. The CDR3 is 14 amino acids. Germline CDR1 is GTSNPN and CDR2 is SVGIG (reference sequence). The CDR3 protein is CAWSLQGFNEKLFF. The CDR3 DNA reads as TGTGCCTGGAGCCTTCAGGGGTTTAATGAAAAACTGTTTTTT.

This clone occurred a few times. The chain has TRBV5-3 and TRBJ1-2; no clear D gene. TRBV5-3 is reported as an ORF; its role is uncertain. Trimming removed 1 base at V and 6 bases at J, with 10 bases between. The CDR3 is 13 residues long. The CDR3 bases are TGTGCCAGAAGCTTGTCGGGGTGGAATGGCTACACCTTC. Residues: CARSLSGWNGYTF.

The rearrangement links TRBV6-1 to TRBJ1-3; D unresolved. Germline CDR1 reads MNHNS; CDR2 reads SASEGT. Trimming removed 0 bases at V and 4 bases at J, with 16 bases between. The CDR3 spans 17 residues. In DNA, the CDR3 is TGTGCCAGCAGTGAAGCGCGAGGCCGTCCGGCAGGAAACACCATATATTTT. Translating it yields CASSEARGRPAGNTIYF.

V usage is TRBV5-1 and J usage is TRBJ1-2, with D perhaps matching TRBD1 (5 bases). The V gene lost 2 bases and the J gene lost 8 bases, with 13 bases spanning the gap. The CDR3 is made up of 13 amino acids. The V gene's germline CDR1 is SGHRS and CDR2 YFSETQ. The CDR3, as DNA: TGCGCCAGCAGCTTTGCAGGGCCTGGAGGCTACACCTTC. Translation: CASSFAGPGGYTF.

This clone came up once. V is TRBV19 and J is TRBJ2-1; 8 positions match TRBD2. The CDR3 has 16 amino acids. The junction had 7 bases not matched to a gene; V was cut back by 2 bases and J by 4 bases. The germline CDR1 and CDR2 sequences are LNHDA and SQIVND (reference sequence). The CDR3, as DNA: TGTGCCAGTAGTATATTAGCGGGGTACCCATACAATGAGCAGTTCTTC. Translating it yields CASSILAGYPYNEQFF.

The rearrangement joins TRBV7-2 to TRBJ1-1; D gene uncertain. CDR3 length equals 14 residues. CDR1 SGHTA and CDR2 FQGNSA come from the germline V gene. Deletions cut 1 base from V and 0 bases from J, with 6 bases between. The CDR3 bases are TGTGCCAGCAGCTTAGATCCGGTGAACACTGAAGCTTTCTTT. Translated: CASSLDPVNTEAFF.

The chain carries TRBV6-5 and TRBJ2-6; a possible D gene is TRBD1 (6 bases). Germline CDR1 and CDR2: MNHEY and SVGAGI. CDR3 size: 15 residues. With 8 bases removed from V and 2 bases from J, the gap between germline ends came to 13 bases. CDR3 nucleotides: TGTGCCAGCCGGATTACAGGGACTGGGGCCAACGTCCTGACTTTC. Translated: CASRITGTGANVLTF.

The gene calls are TRBV11-2 and TRBJ1-1, with D possibly TRBD1 on 5 matching bases. This CDR3 spans 14 amino acids. Per the germline V gene, CDR1 is SGHAT and CDR2 is FQNNGV. Trimming took 4 bases from V and 1 from J, leaving 10 bases between them. The DNA for the CDR3 is TGTGCCAGCAGCTCCCTCAGGGCGAACACTGAAGCTTTCTTT. This translates into CASSSLRANTEAFF.

The chain recombines TRBV5-1 with TRBJ1-1, with a weak D call TRBD1 (6 bases). CDR1 and CDR2 from the germline V gene are SGHRS and YFSETQ. Trimming left V 0 bases short and J 5 bases short, with 11 bases between. The CDR3 has 14 amino acids. CDR3 bases: TGCGCCAGCAGCTTGGGGCAGAGGGGGACTGAAGCTTTCTTT. It codes for CASSLGQRGTEAFF.

V is TRBV15 and J is TRBJ1-2, with D unresolved. Germline V lookup: CDR1 LNHNV, CDR2 YYDKDF (reference sequence). V was pared by 5 bases and J by 1 base, with 8 bases between. This CDR3 is built from 13 residues. As DNA, the CDR3 is TGTGCCACCAGCCAGACACATAACTATGGCTACACCTTC. Translated, it gives CATSQTHNYGYTF.

The CDR3 bases are TGTGCCAGCAGCCCCTCAGGGATGCGGAATGGCTACACCTTC. Translating gives CASSPSGMRNGYTF. The chain links TRBV7-9 to TRBJ1-2; D is perhaps TRBD1 (5 bases). The germline gives CDR1 SEHNR, CDR2 FQNEAQ (reference sequence). Trimming stripped 5 bases from V and 6 bases from J, with 16 bases between. CDR3 length: 14 amino acids.

The rearrangement uses TRBV19 and TRBJ1-2; D is ambiguous. CDR1 and CDR2 from the germline V gene are LNHDA and SQIVND (reference sequence). The CDR3 sequence is 15 residues long. V lost 4 bases, J lost 0 bases, and 12 bases lay in between. CDR3 nucleotide sequence: TGTGCCAGTAGTAGAGACACACAAGCTAACTATGGCTACACCTTC. The encoded protein is CASSRDTQANYGYTF.

The rearrangement joins TRBV2 to TRBJ1-1; 8 nucleotides agree with TRBD1. This CDR3 is built from 13 residues. The J segment lost 6 bases and the V segment lost 5 bases, leaving 5 bases of the junction unmatched. CDR1 is SNHLY, CDR2 FYNNEI, per germline. DNA of the CDR3: TGTGCCAGCAGTTCCTCAGGGGGCTCTGAAGCTTTCTTT. Translated, it gives CASSSSGGSEAFF.

This clone has just one count. The rearrangement links TRBV5-1 to TRBJ1-1; D call uncertain. V lost 0 bases, J lost 3 bases, and 18 bases lay in between. The CDR3 sequence is 17 residues long. Germline CDR1 SGHRS, CDR2 YFSETQ. The CDR3 bases are TGCGCCAGCAGCTTGGCCCCTAGTACGGCGGGGTACACTGAAGCTTTCTTT. Protein: CASSLAPSTAGYTEAFF.

The CDR3 reads CASSPTGGNEQFF. CDR3 coding DNA: TGCGCCAGCAGCCCGACAGGGGGCAATGAGCAGTTCTTC. The chain employs TRBV4-3 and TRBJ2-1; TRBD1 aligns across 9 bases. Trimming cost V 4 bases and J 6 bases; bases outside gene matches: 1. This CDR3 comprises 13 residues. Germline lookup yields CDR1 LGHNA and CDR2 YSLEER.

This clone was seen just once. This chain uses TRBV6-5 with TRBJ1-1; 8 bases fit TRBD1. CDR3 length equals 15 residues. The V gene's germline CDR1 is MNHEY and CDR2 SVGAGI. With 1 base clipped from V and 1 base from J, the junction kept 2 bases outside the gene matches. CDR3: CASSYLGTGNTEAFF. In DNA form, the CDR3 reads TGTGCCAGCAGTTACTTGGGGACAGGGAACACTGAAGCTTTCTTT.

This chain links TRBV5-5 with TRBJ1-1, with TRBD1 matching 7 bases. Germline lookup yields CDR1 SGHKS and CDR2 YYEKEE (reference sequence). After removal of 4 bases from V and 6 bases from J, the junction contained 6 bases not matched to a gene. The CDR3 runs to 13 residues. CDR3: CASSRQGSPEAFF. CDR3 sequence (DNA): TGTGCCAGCAGCCGACAGGGCTCCCCTGAAGCTTTCTTT.

This clone has a single count. V is TRBV5-1 and J is TRBJ2-3; 8 bases align to TRBD2. V was clipped by 1 base and J by 4 bases; unmatched bases: 8. This CDR3 has 16 residues. Germline V gives CDR1 SGHRS, CDR2 YFSETQ. The CDR3: CASSLSPGGLADTQYF. In nucleotides, the CDR3 is TGCGCCAGCAGCTTGAGTCCGGGGGGGCTGGCAGATACGCAGTATTTT.

The gene calls are TRBV6-1 and TRBJ2-3; the match to TRBD2 covers 14 bases. This CDR3 has 16 residues. The ends lost 4 bases at V and 5 bases at J; junction bases unmatched: 5. Germline loops: CDR1 MNHNS, CDR2 SASEGT. The CDR3, as DNA: TGTGCCAGCAGTGGACTAGCGGGGGGGCCTCAAGATACGCAGTATTTT. Translated: CASSGLAGGPQDTQYF.

The sample holds a few counts of this clone. The rearrangement uses TRBV19 and TRBJ1-2; perhaps TRBD1 as D (5 bases). The germline V gene has CDR1 LNHDA and CDR2 SQIVND (reference sequence). The CDR3 loop spans 15 amino acids. Trimming stripped 4 bases from V and 5 bases from J, with 17 bases between. CDR3 residues: CASSRDRLSAYGYTF. In nucleotides, the CDR3 is TGTGCCAGTAGTAGAGACAGACTCAGTGCATATGGCTACACCTTC.